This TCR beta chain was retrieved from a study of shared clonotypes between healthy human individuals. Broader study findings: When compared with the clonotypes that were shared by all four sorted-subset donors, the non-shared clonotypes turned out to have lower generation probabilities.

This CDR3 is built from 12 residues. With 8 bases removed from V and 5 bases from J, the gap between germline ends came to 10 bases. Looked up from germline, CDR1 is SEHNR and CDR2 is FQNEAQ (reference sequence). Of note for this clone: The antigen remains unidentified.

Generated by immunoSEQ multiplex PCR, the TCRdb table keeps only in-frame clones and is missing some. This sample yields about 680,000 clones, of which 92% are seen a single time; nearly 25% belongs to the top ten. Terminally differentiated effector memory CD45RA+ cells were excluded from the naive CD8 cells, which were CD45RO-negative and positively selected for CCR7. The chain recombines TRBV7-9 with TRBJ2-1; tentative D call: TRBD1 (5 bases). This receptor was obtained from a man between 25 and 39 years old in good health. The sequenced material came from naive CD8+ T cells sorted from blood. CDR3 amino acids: CASLADNNEQFF. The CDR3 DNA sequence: TGTGCCAGCCTGGCGGACAACAATGAGCAGTTCTTC.